Below are 20 T cell receptor beta chains sequenced from a single sample in a study of T cells in Graves' hyperthyroidism and ophthalmopathy. What was amplified from RNA transcripts were TCR beta CDR3 regions. RT-PCR in the first round (using the HTBI primer set) targeted the TCR CDR3. From the multiplex PCR reads, TCRdb called clonotypes with MiXCR, one entry per CDR3 protein. The data contain about 400,000 distinct CDR3 sequences, over 12% of them singletons. Sequencing used blood. These receptors were collected from a man aged 50-60 years with Graves' ophthalmopathy.

This clonotype was seen ten or more times. This rearrangement joins TRBV10-2 to TRBJ2-7, with D maybe TRBD2 (5 bases). The CDR3 is made up of 14 amino acids. The germline CDR1 and CDR2 sequences are WSHSY and SAAADI. Trimming shortened V by 2 bases and J by 3 bases, and 11 bases separated the two germline ends. The CDR3 loop reads CASSEMGVIYEQYF. CDR3 DNA sequence: TGCGCCAGCAGTGAGATGGGAGTGATCTACGAGCAGTACTTC.

This clonotype was seen only a few times. The rearrangement uses TRBV4-1 and TRBJ2-7; TRBD1 agrees at 8 bases. J lost 2 bases, V lost 0 bases, and 9 bases had no gene match. The germline gives CDR1 MGHRA, CDR2 YSYEKL. CDR3 length: 17 residues. CDR3 amino acids: CASSQDKSTGVAYEQYF. The CDR3 coding sequence is TGCGCCAGCAGCCAAGACAAATCGACAGGGGTGGCCTACGAGCAGTACTTC.

This clonotype was seen repeatedly, ten times or more. V gene TRBV29-1 combines with J gene TRBJ1-1; D remains unclear. The V end was cut by 5 bases, the J end by 0 bases, with 19 bases between. This CDR3 is built from 16 residues. Germline lookup yields CDR1 SQVTM and CDR2 ANQGSEA. The CDR3 nucleotides read TGCAGCGTTTTTAACCGGCACGGACTCATGAACACTGAAGCTTTCTTT. Its protein product is CSVFNRHGLMNTEAFF.

This clonotype was observed many times. The chain has TRBV5-1 and TRBJ2-7, with no clear D. CDR1 is SGHRS and CDR2 is YFSETQ in the germline V gene. V was pared by 5 bases and J by 5 bases, with 11 bases between. The CDR3 totals 12 residues. This CDR3 reads CASSLQSHEQYF. The CDR3 DNA reads as TGCGCCAGCAGTCTACAGAGCCACGAGCAGTACTTC.

This clonotype showed up many times. This chain uses TRBV18 with TRBJ2-3; the D gene is possibly TRBD2 (6 bases). The CDR3 has 15 residues. V was pared by 6 bases and J by 3 bases, with 16 bases between. Germline lookup yields CDR1 KGHSH and CDR2 LQKENI. The CDR3 bases are TGTGCCAGCTCCCTCAGCGGGCTGGGGACAGATACGCAGTATTTT. Amino acid sequence: CASSLSGLGTDTQYF.

This clonotype was detected many times. The chain recombines TRBV11-1 with TRBJ2-1, with 8 positions matching TRBD1. V trimming: 5 bases; J trimming: 1 base; junction bases outside the gene matches: 7. The CDR3 loop spans 16 amino acids. In germline, CDR1 is SGHAT, CDR2 FQDESV (reference sequence). CDR3 in amino acids: CASSPDRGKSYNEQFF. DNA of the CDR3: TGTGCCAGCAGCCCTGACAGGGGCAAATCCTACAATGAGCAGTTCTTC.

This clonotype was detected ten times or more. The rearrangement links TRBV20-1 to TRBJ1-5, with 9 bases that match TRBD1. From germline, CDR1 is DFQATT and CDR2 SNEGSKA (reference sequence). CDR3 length: 15 residues. DNA of the CDR3: TGCAGCGGGGTGCCGGGACAGGGAGAAAATCAGCCCCAGCATTTT. It yields the protein CSGVPGQGENQPQHF.

The table lists this clonotype with a few counts. The J gene is TRBJ2-1, the V gene TRBV3-1, with 14 bases matching TRBD2. The CDR3 has 13 amino acids. Germline V lookup: CDR1 LGHDT, CDR2 YNNKEL (reference sequence). Losses at the gene ends were 2 bases for V and 15 bases for J; bases not matched to a gene: 3. The CDR3 sequence: CASSQRTSGRRFF. CDR3 nucleotide sequence: TGTGCCAGCAGCCAACGGACTAGCGGGAGGAGGTTCTTC.

The V call is TRBV29-1, the J call TRBJ1-3; D perhaps matches TRBD1 (5 bases). V lost 4 bases to trimming and J lost 0 bases, with 7 bases between them. CDR3 length equals 13 residues. The germline V gene has CDR1 SQVTM and CDR2 ANQGSEA. CDR3 loop: CSVGQSSGNTIYF. Written as DNA, the CDR3 is TGCAGCGTTGGACAGAGCTCTGGAAACACCATATATTTT.

This clonotype was seen more than once but under ten times. The chain links TRBV29-1 to TRBJ2-2; D is perhaps TRBD2 (6 bases). CDR1 SQVTM and CDR2 ANQGSEA come from the germline V gene. The V and J ends lost 3 bases and 1 base respectively, with 15 bases between them. The CDR3 spans 16 residues. In DNA, the CDR3 is TGCAGCGTTGACAGACCCCCCGGGAGGAACACCGGGGAGCTGTTTTTT. Amino acids: CSVDRPPGRNTGELFF.

This clonotype occurred many times. The chain uses TRBV13 and TRBJ2-2; 8 bases are shared with TRBD1. Germline trimming cut 5 bases from V and 6 bases from J; bases unmatched to any gene: 11. Germline CDR1 and CDR2: PRHDT and FYEKMQ (reference sequence). CDR3 length equals 16 residues. As DNA, the CDR3 is TGTGCCAGCAGCATCCTCCCCGGGACAGGTTCCGGGGAGCTGTTTTTT. As protein: CASSILPGTGSGELFF.

The gene calls are TRBV28 and TRBJ1-4; weak D call: TRBD1 (6 bases). Germline loops: CDR1 MDHEN, CDR2 SYDVKM. The CDR3 totals 14 residues. V was cut by 4 bases and J by 4 bases, with 10 bases left in between. The CDR3 sequence: CASSSAGVNEKLFF. In DNA form, the CDR3 reads TGTGCCAGCAGTTCGGCAGGGGTTAATGAAAAACTGTTTTTT.

The genes are TRBV6-1 and TRBJ2-2, with D unclear. V lost 1 base and J lost 1, with 10 bases in between. This CDR3 region has 16 residues. Germline-derived CDR1 and CDR2 are MNHNS and SASEGT. In DNA form, the CDR3 reads TGTGCCAGCAGTGAAGGGGTTGGCCAGAACACCGGGGAGCTGTTTTTT. Translating it yields CASSEGVGQNTGELFF.

This clonotype was detected ten times or more. CDR3: CSASLAGSSSYEQYF. In nucleotides, the CDR3 is TGCAGTGCGAGCCTAGCGGGATCTAGCTCCTACGAGCAGTACTTC. The chain has TRBV20-1 and TRBJ2-7; TRBD2 matches at 9 bases. CDR1 and CDR2 (germline): DFQATT, SNEGSKA (reference sequence). This CDR3 spans 15 amino acids. V was pared by 6 bases and J by 0 bases, with 9 bases of the junction left unmatched.

At least ten counts were recorded for this clonotype. The chain recombines TRBV9 with TRBJ1-1; no clear D. CDR1 and CDR2 (germline): SGDLS, YYNGEE. V was pared by 4 bases and J by 1 base, with 17 bases between. CDR3 length: 16 residues. The CDR3 DNA sequence: TGTGCCAGCAGCCCCAGAGTGGCAATCCGGAACACTGAAGCTTTCTTT. Amino acid sequence: CASSPRVAIRNTEAFF.

This clonotype was seen a handful of times. Here the CDR3 reads CSVEDPSPGSDTQYF. The CDR3 DNA reads TGCAGCGTTGAAGACCCCTCCCCAGGGTCAGATACGCAGTATTTT. This chain joins TRBV29-1 and TRBJ2-3, with a weak D call TRBD1 (5 bases). CDR3 length: 15 amino acids. V shed 0 bases and J shed 4 bases, with 14 bases lying between them. Germline values: CDR1 SQVTM, CDR2 ANQGSEA.

Worth noting for this clonotype: A junction end diverges from the germline sequence, so it may reflect a read error. This chain joins TRBV12-3 or TRBV12-4 and TRBJ2-7, with 8 bases aligning to TRBD1. The length of the CDR3 is 15 residues. CDR3 sequence (DNA): TGTGCCGGCAGTACTCGGACAGGGATCTCCTACGAGCAGTACTTC. Amino acid sequence: CAGSTRTGISYEQYF.

This clonotype came up many times. The chain carries TRBV3-1 and TRBJ2-7; no clear D gene. V was cut by 4 bases and J by 0 bases, with 13 bases left in between. The germline gives CDR1 LGHDT, CDR2 YNNKEL (reference sequence). The CDR3 is 15 residues long. The chain's CDR3 is CASSPPGKLSYEQYF. CDR3 DNA sequence: TGTGCCAGCAGCCCCCCGGGCAAGCTCTCCTACGAGCAGTACTTC.

The gene calls are TRBV20-1 and TRBJ2-1; 9 bases map to TRBD2. CDR3 length: 15 residues. Losses at the gene ends were 0 bases for V and 5 bases for J; bases not matched to a gene: 5. Germline assignment: CDR1 DFQATT and CDR2 SNEGSKA (reference sequence). Here the CDR3 DNA reads TGCAGTGCTAGAGATGGTGCGGGAGGGGACAATGAGCAGTTCTTC. Translation: CSARDGAGGDNEQFF.

The table lists this clonotype with many counts. The rearrangement links TRBV11-2 to TRBJ2-3; 10 nucleotides agree with TRBD2. Germline CDR1 and CDR2: SGHAT and FQNNGV. The ends lost 1 base at V and 4 bases at J; junction bases unmatched: 5. The CDR3 contains 16 residues. CDR3 sequence: CASSLGPAGGSDTQYF. In DNA, the CDR3 is TGTGCCAGCAGCTTAGGACCAGCGGGAGGGTCAGATACGCAGTATTTT.